These 5 T cell receptor beta chains were all obtained from the same sample, sequenced in a study of human T cells and chemical hapten exposure. TCRdb analysed the RACE reads with MiXCR anew, one entry per CDR3 protein. Among 380,000 or so distinct CDR3 sequences listed, 5% to 6.5% were seen once. Time point noted: pre-sensitization, week 0. Noted treatment: therapeutic diphenylcyclopropenone sensitization with weekly scalp DPC. Here the sequenced sample was whole blood, taken in connection with sensitization to the hapten diphenylcyclopropenone (DPC). These receptors came from a young woman with alopecia areata. Some clones in this sample may be carry-over from other donors' samples.

The J gene is TRBJ2-5, the V gene TRBV12-5; no definite D call. Between the trimmed V and J ends, which lost 3 bases and 4 bases, there was a span of 6 bases. The germline CDR1 and CDR2 sequences are LGHNT and FRNRAP. CDR3 size: 12 residues. The DNA of the CDR3 is TGTGCTAGTGGTTTTTACCCAGAGACCCAGTACTTC. Translation: CASGFYPETQYF.

This clonotype showed up just a few times. The rearrangement uses TRBV6-2 or TRBV6-3 and TRBJ1-5; D gene uncertain. Trimming pared 2 bases from V and 4 bases from J, leaving 9 bases between. Germline values: CDR1 MNHEY, CDR2 SVGEGT. This CDR3 spans 14 amino acids. The CDR3 DNA follows: TGTGCCAGCAGTTACAGGGCAAGGAATCAGCCCCAGCATTTT. This sequence encodes CASSYRARNQPQHF.

V and J are TRBV5-1 and TRBJ2-5; possible D gene TRBD1, 6 bases. This CDR3 region has 16 residues. V lost 1 base and J 5 bases, leaving 18 bases between the germline ends. Looked up from germline, CDR1 is SGHRS and CDR2 is YFSETQ. CDR3 region: CASSLFHITGKETQYF. The CDR3, as DNA: TGCGCCAGCAGCTTGTTCCATATCACAGGGAAGGAGACCCAGTACTTC.

This clonotype was seen ten or more times. This chain connects TRBV6-2 or TRBV6-3 to TRBJ1-2, with D possibly being TRBD1 (6 bases). The V gene's germline CDR1 is MNHEY and CDR2 SVGEGT. The CDR3 is 15 residues long. The V end lost 5 bases, the J end lost 0 bases, and 13 bases lay between the germline ends. CDR3 region: CASSRTGFSNYGYTF. The CDR3 DNA reads as TGTGCCAGCAGTCGTACAGGGTTTTCTAACTATGGCTACACCTTC.

The chain couples TRBV7-2 to TRBJ1-6; 7 bases line up with TRBD1. Germline V CDR1 and CDR2: SGHTA, FQGNSA. V shed 1 base and J 4 bases; nucleotides not matched to a gene: 1. This CDR3 has 15 residues. The DNA of the CDR3 is TGTGCCAGCAGCTTAGTGGGACAGTATAATTCACCCCTCCACTTT. This encodes CASSLVGQYNSPLHF.